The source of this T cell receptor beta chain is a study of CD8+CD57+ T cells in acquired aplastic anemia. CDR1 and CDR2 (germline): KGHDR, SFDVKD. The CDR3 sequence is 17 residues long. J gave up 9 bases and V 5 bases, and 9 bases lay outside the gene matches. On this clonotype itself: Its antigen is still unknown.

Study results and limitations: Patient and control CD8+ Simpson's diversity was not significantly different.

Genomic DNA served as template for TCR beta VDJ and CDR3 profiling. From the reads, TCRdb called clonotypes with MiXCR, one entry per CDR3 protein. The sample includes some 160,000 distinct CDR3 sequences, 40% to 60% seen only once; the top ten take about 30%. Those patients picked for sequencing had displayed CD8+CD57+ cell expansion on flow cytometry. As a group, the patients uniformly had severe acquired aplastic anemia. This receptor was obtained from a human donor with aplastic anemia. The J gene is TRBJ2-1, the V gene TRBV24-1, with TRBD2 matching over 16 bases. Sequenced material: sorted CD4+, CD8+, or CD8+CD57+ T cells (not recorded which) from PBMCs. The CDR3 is CATSGLPGTSGGGEQFF. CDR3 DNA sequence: TGTGCCACCAGTGGTCTGCCCGGGACTAGCGGGGGGGGTGAGCAGTTCTTC.